Sequencing of this T cell receptor (beta chain) was carried out in a study of memory CD4+ T cells and cytomegalovirus serostatus. Findings of the study overall: CD4+ memory repertoires contained 67 of 164 reported CMV TCRbeta sequences.

Single viable CD3+CD4+CD8-CD45RO+ cells were sorted as the memory CD4+ T cells. This clone was detected a few times. The antigen remains unidentified. Only in-frame clones appear in the TCRdb table, and some are missing; sequencing was by immunoSEQ multiplex PCR. The sample holds about 56,000 clones, roughly 82% seen once. CDR1 and CDR2 from the germline V gene are GTSNPN and SVGIG (reference sequence). The V end was cut by 0 bases, the J end by 11 bases, with 10 bases between. CDR3 length equals 11 residues. Sequenced: memory CD4+ T cells from blood. This receptor was taken from an adult in good health and CMV-seronegative. The chain uses TRBV30 and TRBJ1-1; no clear D gene. The CDR3 DNA follows: TGTGCCTGGAGTGTAGGGTCAAAGGCTTTCTTT. Its protein is CAWSVGSKAFF.